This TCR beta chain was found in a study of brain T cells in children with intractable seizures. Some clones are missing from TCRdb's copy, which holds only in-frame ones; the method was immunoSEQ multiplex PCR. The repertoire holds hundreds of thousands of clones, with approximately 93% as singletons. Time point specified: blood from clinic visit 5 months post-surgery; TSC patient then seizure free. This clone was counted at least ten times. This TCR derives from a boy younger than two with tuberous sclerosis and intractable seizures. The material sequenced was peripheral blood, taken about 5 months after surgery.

Here the CDR3 reads CASSLGSNTEAFF. The CDR3, as DNA: TGCGCCAGCAGCCTAGGGAGTAACACTGAAGCTTTCTTT. The rearrangement joins TRBV5-1 to TRBJ1-1; unclear D gene. Deletions cut 4 bases from V and 2 bases from J, with 9 bases between. The germline CDR1 and CDR2 sequences are SGHRS and YFSETQ. The CDR3 has 13 amino acids.